Listed below are T cell receptor beta chains from one sample, sequenced in a study of CD4 T cells in relation to SARS-CoV-2 and coronaviruses. The assay was immunoSEQ multiplex PCR, and TCRdb's table has in-frame clones only and misses some. The sample includes around 25,000 clones, about 76% seen only once; the top ten take about 10%. These TCRs' antigens remain unknown. The material sequenced was CD4+ T cells from PBMCs, cultured in vitro. These receptor sequences come from a human donor in good health. Each CDR3 is given without its conserved first and last residue. Each record gives: clone size, V gene, J gene, CDR3 protein. Clone size is given for some rows only: seen once, a few or many times, or a class if the clone is expanded.

>-|TRBV6-6|TRBJ2-7
ASRASGRGSYEQY
>-|TRBV27|TRBJ1-6
ASGGKWEDSPLH
>-|TRBV18|TRBJ1-6
ASSEGDNSPLH
>-|TRBV30|TRBJ1-5
AWSATDNQPQH
>-|TRBV4-1|TRBJ1-6
ASSQETLGRARSPLH
>-|TRBV5-4|TRBJ2-1
ASSSAGANYNEQF
>-|TRBV5-8|TRBJ1-3
ASSLYGGGNSGNTIY
>-|TRBV9|TRBJ2-7
ASSVVGLAGGRVEQY
>-|TRBV10-3|TRBJ2-1
AISGNGHSRSYNEQF
>-|TRBV3-1/TRBV3-2|TRBJ2-1
ASSPPGTSGYNEQF
>-|TRBV19|TRBJ2-3
ASSFLAGLADTQY
>-|TRBV7-9|TRBJ2-7
ASSLAGLHEQY
>-|TRBV11-2|TRBJ2-1
ASSSGGDYNEQF
>-|TRBV5-1|TRBJ1-2
ASSGRPFPGEKGGYT
>few|TRBV30|TRBJ2-1
AWSNAPGPQF
>-|TRBV6-2/TRBV6-3|TRBJ2-3
ASSYVSELPGTDTQY
>-|TRBV19|TRBJ1-2
ASSMGQNYGYT
>-|TRBV15|TRBJ2-1
ATSSSYNEQF
>-|TRBV30|TRBJ2-7
AWVGQTITYEQY
>-|TRBV20-1|TRBJ1-3
SADIGNTIY
>once|TRBV6-5|TRBJ1-2
ASSYSKRYGYT
>-|TRBV5-1|TRBJ1-5
ASSLAHRDGNGNQPQH
>-|TRBV7-8|TRBJ2-5
ASSLAIAQETQY
>-|TRBV7-8|TRBJ1-3
ASSLAVGNTIY
>-|TRBV5-1|TRBJ1-5
ASSLDGMSNQPQH
>-|TRBV4-1|TRBJ1-3
ASSQGDRSSGNTIY
>-|TRBV19|TRBJ2-3
ASANRARADTQY
>-|TRBV7-8|TRBJ2-3
ASSSRLAGGNTQY
>-|TRBV20-1|TRBJ1-3
SATERAGVGNTIY
>-|TRBV3-1/TRBV3-2|TRBJ2-7
ASSPTGRTHEQY
>-|TRBV30|TRBJ2-2
AQNQGEWAGELF
>-|TRBV7-9|TRBJ2-3
ASSLAGPQPDTQY
>-|TRBV5-8|TRBJ2-7
ASSYTGTSRYEQY
>once|TRBV6-5|TRBJ1-6
ASRQGYSPLH
>-|TRBV29-1|TRBJ2-5
SVEPRYQETQY
>-|TRBV9|TRBJ1-1
ASSVGGYTEAF
>-|TRBV6-8|TRBJ2-7
ASSCSGSDYEQY
>-|TRBV9|TRBJ2-7
ASSLLQDSSYEQY
>once|TRBV3-1/TRBV3-2|TRBJ2-5
ASSQGAGPGWETQY
>-|TRBV19|TRBJ1-5
ASSIGNSNQPQH
>-|TRBV28|TRBJ1-5
ASWTGGSGQPQH
>-|TRBV5-1|TRBJ2-4
ASSLEREFENIQY
>-|TRBV14|TRBJ2-1
ASSQLRVVDRTF
>-|TRBV18|TRBJ1-1
ASSPGRVNTEAF
>-|TRBV10-3|TRBJ2-2
AIRGSGELF
>-|TRBV29-1|TRBJ1-4
SVGGQGSEKLF
>-|TRBV19|TRBJ1-5
ASRRGQYGSQH
>-|TRBV7-2|TRBJ2-2
ASSRLAGVVGELF
>-|TRBV3-1/TRBV3-2|TRBJ1-4
ASSPSGRGREKLF
>-|TRBV2|TRBJ2-3
ASRTPRVRTDTQY
>-|TRBV9|TRBJ2-7
ASSPGINYEQY
>-|TRBV18|TRBJ1-1
ASSPEGGARTEAF
>once|TRBV7-2|TRBJ2-7
ASSLVGYEQY
>-|TRBV5-6|TRBJ2-7
ASSLRVLGRTFYEQY
>-|TRBV29-1|TRBJ2-7
SVEKLGGGTYEQY
>-|TRBV7-8|TRBJ2-1
ASSPTGGSYNEQF
>-|TRBV2|TRBJ2-7
ASSTGLAAYEQY